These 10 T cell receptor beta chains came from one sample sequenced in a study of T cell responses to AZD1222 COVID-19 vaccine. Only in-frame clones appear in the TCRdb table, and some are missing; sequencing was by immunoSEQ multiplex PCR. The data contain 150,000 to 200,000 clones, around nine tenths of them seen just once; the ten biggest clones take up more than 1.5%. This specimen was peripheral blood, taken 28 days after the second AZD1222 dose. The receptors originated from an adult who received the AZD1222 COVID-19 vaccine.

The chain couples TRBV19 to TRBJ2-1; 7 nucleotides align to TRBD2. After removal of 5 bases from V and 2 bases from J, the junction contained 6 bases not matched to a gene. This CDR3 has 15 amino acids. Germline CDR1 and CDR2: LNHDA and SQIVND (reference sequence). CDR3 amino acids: CASSASGTTYNEQFF. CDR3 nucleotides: TGTGCCAGTAGTGCCTCCGGGACTACCTACAATGAGCAGTTCTTC.

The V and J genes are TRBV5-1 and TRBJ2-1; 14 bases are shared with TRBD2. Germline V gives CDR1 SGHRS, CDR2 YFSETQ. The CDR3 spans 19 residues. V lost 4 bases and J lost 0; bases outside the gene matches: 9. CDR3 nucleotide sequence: TGCGCCAGCAGCGTGGGACTAGCGGGGGCCAGAAGCTCCTACAATGAGCAGTTCTTC. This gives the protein CASSVGLAGARSSYNEQFF.

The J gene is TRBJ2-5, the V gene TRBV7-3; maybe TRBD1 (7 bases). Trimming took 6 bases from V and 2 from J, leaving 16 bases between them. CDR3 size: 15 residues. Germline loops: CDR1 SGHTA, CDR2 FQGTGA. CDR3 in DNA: TGTGCCAGCAGTAACGGCCAGGGGGGTCAAGAGACCCAGTACTTC. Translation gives CASSNGQGGQETQYF.

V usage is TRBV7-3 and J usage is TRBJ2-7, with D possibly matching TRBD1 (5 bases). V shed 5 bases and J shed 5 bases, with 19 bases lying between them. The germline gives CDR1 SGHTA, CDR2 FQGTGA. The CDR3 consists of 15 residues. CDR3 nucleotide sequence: TGTGCCAGCAGCCCCTGGTTGGCAGGGTTTGACGAGCAGTACTTC. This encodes CASSPWLAGFDEQYF.

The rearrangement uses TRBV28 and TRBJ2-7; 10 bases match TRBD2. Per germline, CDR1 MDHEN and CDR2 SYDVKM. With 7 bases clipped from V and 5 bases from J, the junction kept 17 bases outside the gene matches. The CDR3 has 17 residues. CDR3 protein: CASNPISRRLAGHEQYF. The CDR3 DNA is TGTGCCAGCAACCCCATCTCCCGTCGACTAGCGGGCCACGAGCAGTACTTC.

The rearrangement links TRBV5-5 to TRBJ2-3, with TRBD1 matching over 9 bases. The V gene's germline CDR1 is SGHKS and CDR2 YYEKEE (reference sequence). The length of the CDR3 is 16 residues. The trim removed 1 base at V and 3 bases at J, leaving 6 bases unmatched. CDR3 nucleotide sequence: TGTGCCAGCAGCTTGTTTACAGGGGGCTGGACAGATACGCAGTATTTT. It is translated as CASSLFTGGWTDTQYF.

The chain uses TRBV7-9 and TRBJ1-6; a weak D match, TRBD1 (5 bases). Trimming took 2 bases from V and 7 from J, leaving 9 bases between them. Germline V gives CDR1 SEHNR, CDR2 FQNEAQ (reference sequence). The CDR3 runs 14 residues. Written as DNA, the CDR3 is TGTGCCAGCAGCTTAAGGGGTGGGAATTCACCCCTCCACTTT. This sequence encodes CASSLRGGNSPLHF.

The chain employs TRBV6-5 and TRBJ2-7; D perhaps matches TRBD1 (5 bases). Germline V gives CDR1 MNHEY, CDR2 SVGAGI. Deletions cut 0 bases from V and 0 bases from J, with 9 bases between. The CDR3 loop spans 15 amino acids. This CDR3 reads CASSYSDDSSYEQYF. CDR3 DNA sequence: TGTGCCAGCAGTTACTCGGACGACAGCTCCTACGAGCAGTACTTC.

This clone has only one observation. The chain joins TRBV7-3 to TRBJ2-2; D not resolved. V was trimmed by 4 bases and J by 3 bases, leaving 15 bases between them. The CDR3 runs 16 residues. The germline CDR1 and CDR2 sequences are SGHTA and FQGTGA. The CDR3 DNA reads TGTGCCAGCAGCTCCTCTGGGCCACGGGACACCGGGGAGCTGTTTTTT. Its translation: CASSSSGPRDTGELFF.

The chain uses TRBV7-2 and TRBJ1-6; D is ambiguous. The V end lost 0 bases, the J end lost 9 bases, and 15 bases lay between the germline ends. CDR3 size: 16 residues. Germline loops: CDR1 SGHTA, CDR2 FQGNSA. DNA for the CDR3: TGTGCCAGCAGCTTAGCGGAGGTCTTAGTCGGTTCACCCCTCCACTTT. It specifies CASSLAEVLVGSPLHF.